One sample yielded the 24 T cell receptor beta chains listed below, sequenced in a study of blood T cell repertoires in COVID-19 (dated by TCRdb to the early 2020s). The library was prepared using the immunoSEQ multiplex PCR assay. This is the immuneACCESS table as TCRdb keeps it, with only in-frame sequences that have V and J called. A part of the clones is gone; compared with another copy, unresolved V genes explain less than half, and the rest is unexplained. The sample table records 150,000 to 200,000 clones; about 85% of these occur just once. 9.8% of the sample rests with the top ten. Sequencing was performed on peripheral blood. The receptors shown here come from a woman of 80 years or more with acute or convalescent COVID-19.

The CDR3 nucleotides read TGTGCCAGCAGACGAGGACAGGGCCATCAGCCCCAGCATTTT. This gives the protein CASRRGQGHQPQHF. V usage is TRBV6-6 and J usage is TRBJ1-5; 8 bases fit TRBD1. The CDR3 extends over 14 amino acids. V trimming: 6 bases; J trimming: 5 bases; junction bases outside the gene matches: 6. Germline values: CDR1 MNHNY, CDR2 SVGAGI (reference sequence).

DNA of the CDR3: TGCGCCAGCAGCTTGTTGACTAGCGGGAGGAGCCCCTACGAGCAGTACTTC. Its protein product is CASSLLTSGRSPYEQYF. V gene TRBV5-1 combines with J gene TRBJ2-7; 13 nucleotides align to TRBD2. J lost 2 bases, V lost 1 base, and 6 bases had no gene match. This CDR3 contains 17 residues. The V gene's germline CDR1 is SGHRS and CDR2 YFSETQ.

The J gene is TRBJ1-5, the V gene TRBV6-5; 9 bases map to TRBD1. This CDR3 is 16 amino acids long. The ends lost 0 bases at V and 2 bases at J; junction bases unmatched: 2. From germline, CDR1 is MNHEY and CDR2 SVGAGI. CDR3 sequence (DNA): TGTGCCAGCAGTTACTCGGGACAGGGCGGCAATCAGCCCCAGCATTTT. As protein: CASSYSGQGGNQPQHF.

The genes are TRBV7-9 and TRBJ1-2; tentative D call: TRBD1 (6 bases). Deletions cut 3 bases from V and 3 bases from J, with 11 bases between. The CDR3 is 14 residues long. CDR1 SEHNR and CDR2 FQNEAQ come from the germline V gene (reference sequence). CDR3 amino acids: CASSFDQGHYGYTF. In nucleotides, the CDR3 is TGTGCCAGCAGCTTCGATCAGGGGCACTATGGCTACACCTTC.

This chain links TRBV12-3 or TRBV12-4 with TRBJ2-7; a weak D match, TRBD2 (7 bases). The CDR3 loop spans 12 amino acids. Trimming shortened V by 6 bases and J by 9 bases, and 15 bases separated the two germline ends. This CDR3 reads CASSPGGRAQYF. The CDR3, as DNA: TGTGCCAGCAGCCCGGGGGGCAGGGCGCAGTACTTC.

The rearrangement links TRBV5-1 to TRBJ1-4; D may be TRBD1 (5 bases). Germline values: CDR1 SGHRS, CDR2 YFSETQ. V was shortened by 4 bases and J by 0 bases, with 16 bases between the two germline ends. The CDR3 is 17 amino acids. CDR3 nucleotides: TGCGCCAGCAGCGTTGGCTATTCGGGGGCAACTAATGAAAAACTGTTTTTT. Encoded protein: CASSVGYSGATNEKLFF.

The gene calls are TRBV27 and TRBJ1-2; D is possibly TRBD1 (5 bases). CDR3 size: 12 residues. The V gene lost 6 bases and the J gene lost 0 bases, with 5 bases spanning the gap. CDR1 and CDR2 (germline): MNHEY, SMNVEV (reference sequence). The CDR3 region has the DNA TGTGCCAGCAGACAGGCTAACTATGGCTACACCTTC. Translation: CASRQANYGYTF.

The J gene is TRBJ1-3, the V gene TRBV6-5, with D unclear. CDR1 and CDR2 (germline): MNHEY, SVGAGI. The CDR3 has 13 residues. Trimming pared 5 bases from V and 3 bases from J, leaving 8 bases between. In DNA form, the CDR3 reads TGTGCCAGCAGTCCCCTTCTTGGAAACACCATATATTTT. This encodes CASSPLLGNTIYF.

The rearrangement uses TRBV3-1 (or the pseudogene TRBV3-2) and TRBJ1-2, with TRBD1 matching 7 bases. In germline, CDR1 is LGHDT, CDR2 YNNKEL (reference sequence). The CDR3 covers 15 residues. V was pared by 4 bases and J by 2 bases, with 7 bases of the junction left unmatched. In nucleotides, the CDR3 is TGTGCCAGCAGCCGGAAGACAGGGTCCAACTATGGCTACACCTTC. Translated, it gives CASSRKTGSNYGYTF.

V is TRBV6-5 and J is TRBJ2-6; D possibly corresponds to TRBD1 (6 bases). V lost 2 bases and J lost 0, with 8 bases in between. This CDR3 region has 16 residues. Germline CDR1 and CDR2: MNHEY and SVGAGI. CDR3 DNA sequence: TGTGCCAGCAGTTACCAGACAGGCTCTGGGGCCAACGTCCTGACTTTC. It encodes CASSYQTGSGANVLTF.

The rearrangement uses TRBV7-2 and TRBJ1-1; 9 bases are shared with TRBD1. The CDR3 sequence is 13 residues long. J was trimmed by 8 bases and V by 6 bases; bases with no gene match: 7. Per the germline V gene, CDR1 is SGHTA and CDR2 is FQGNSA. The CDR3 coding sequence is TGTGCCAGCAGTTCCGGGACAGGGAGAGAAGCTTTCTTT. It specifies CASSSGTGREAFF. Combining the CDR3 with reference TRBV7-2 and TRBJ1-1 gives the whole variable domain GAGVSQSPSNKVTEKGKDVELRCDPISGHTALYWYRQSLGQGLEFLIYFQGNSAPDKSGLPSDRFSAERTGGSVSTLTIQRTQQEDSAVYLCASSSGTGREAFFGQGTRLTVV.

This chain joins TRBV5-4 and TRBJ2-3; the match to TRBD2 covers 8 bases. The V segment lost 1 base and the J segment 5 bases; nucleotides outside the gene matches: 3. This CDR3 is 14 amino acids long. The germline V gene encodes CDR1 SGHNT and CDR2 YYREEE (reference sequence). CDR3 in amino acids: CASSLRGGQDTQYF. CDR3 sequence (DNA): TGTGCCAGCAGCTTGCGGGGGGGGCAAGATACGCAGTATTTT.

This chain joins TRBV3-1 (or the pseudogene TRBV3-2) and TRBJ1-6; D not certain. This CDR3 contains 13 residues. Trimming removed 4 bases at V and 10 bases at J, with 11 bases between. Germline V gene sequence: CDR1 LGHDT, CDR2 YNNKEL (reference sequence). As DNA, the CDR3 is TGTGCCAGCAGCCCCATAATTGGCTCACCCCTCCACTTT. It specifies CASSPIIGSPLHF.

J is TRBJ2-3 and V is TRBV5-4; 9 bases are a match to TRBD2. V trimming: 1 base; J trimming: 6 bases; junction bases outside the gene matches: 9. The CDR3 spans 16 residues. CDR1 and CDR2 (germline): SGHNT, YYREEE (reference sequence). The CDR3 DNA reads TGTGCCAGCAGCTTGCCTGGCGGGGGGGCGGGGGATACGCAGTATTTT. Residues: CASSLPGGGAGDTQYF.

This sequence joins TRBV5-1 and TRBJ2-2; tentatively, D is TRBD1 (5 bases). The CDR3 loop spans 14 amino acids. Germline assignment: CDR1 SGHRS and CDR2 YFSETQ. V dropped 10 bases and J dropped 6 bases, with 19 bases sitting between them. The DNA for the CDR3 is TGCGCCTCATCAGAGCAGGGTCCGTCCGGGGAGCTGTTTTTT. This gives the protein CASSEQGPSGELFF.

The chain combines TRBV2 with TRBJ1-5; D is undetermined. Germline V gives CDR1 SNHLY, CDR2 FYNNEI. The CDR3 contains 13 residues. The V end was cut by 3 bases, the J end by 2 bases, with 5 bases between. The CDR3 coding sequence is TGTGCCAGCAGTGATACGGGCAATCAGCCCCAGCATTTT. It yields the protein CASSDTGNQPQHF.

In this sample, this clone turned up once. The rearrangement uses TRBV14 and TRBJ1-4, with 8 nucleotides matching TRBD1. Germline V gene lookup returns CDR1 SGHDN and CDR2 FVKESK. The CDR3 has 16 amino acids. V dropped 2 bases and J dropped 3; count of bases not matched to a gene: 5. CDR3 DNA sequence: TGTGCCAGCAGCCAACACACAGGGGGAGCTAATGAAAAACTGTTTTTT. It translates to CASSQHTGGANEKLFF.

The chain recombines TRBV15 with TRBJ1-1; tentatively, D is TRBD1 (6 bases). Between the trimmed V and J ends, which lost 0 bases and 12 bases, there was a span of 23 bases. The germline gives CDR1 LNHNV, CDR2 YYDKDF (reference sequence). This CDR3 comprises 16 residues. CDR3 sequence reads: CATSRDSRAGDIGPFF. The DNA for the CDR3 is TGTGCCACCAGCAGAGATAGTAGGGCAGGGGACATTGGGCCTTTCTTT.

This chain uses TRBV2 with TRBJ1-6; D perhaps matches TRBD1 (6 bases). With 7 bases removed from V and 0 bases from J, the gap between germline ends came to 13 bases. From germline, CDR1 is SNHLY and CDR2 FYNNEI. CDR3 size: 16 residues. CDR3 bases: TGTGCCAGCACCCAGGACAGAAGCTCCTATAATTCACCCCTCCACTTT. It translates to CASTQDRSSYNSPLHF.

The gene calls are TRBV11-2 and TRBJ2-5, with D unclear. Germline-derived CDR1 and CDR2 are SGHAT and FQNNGV. V lost 5 bases and J 5 bases, leaving 9 bases between the germline ends. There are 12 residues in the CDR3. The CDR3 is CASSPIRETQYF. The CDR3 nucleotides read TGTGCCAGCAGCCCTATTCGGGAGACCCAGTACTTC.

This sequence joins TRBV29-1 and TRBJ2-3; TRBD1 matches 7 bases. Germline V gene lookup returns CDR1 SQVTM and CDR2 ANQGSEA. The CDR3 spans 14 residues. The junction had 10 bases not matched to a gene; V was cut back by 6 bases and J by 4 bases. Here the CDR3 reads CSVGKTGAPDTQYF. CDR3 DNA: TGCAGCGTGGGGAAAACAGGGGCCCCAGATACGCAGTATTTT.

The chain combines TRBV7-9 with TRBJ1-2; D might be TRBD1 (6 bases). Germline lookup yields CDR1 SEHNR and CDR2 FQNEAQ (reference sequence). The CDR3 extends over 14 amino acids. V was shortened by 1 base and J by 4 bases, with 10 bases between the two germline ends. This CDR3 reads CASSLGGLVYGYTF. CDR3 in DNA: TGTGCCAGCAGCTTAGGGGGGCTAGTCTATGGCTACACCTTC.

J is TRBJ1-5 and V is TRBV7-2; TRBD1 is a possible D gene (5 bases). V was trimmed by 1 base and J by 0 bases, leaving 13 bases between them. The germline CDR1 and CDR2 sequences are SGHTA and FQGNSA. The CDR3 is made up of 17 amino acids. The CDR3 is CASSLGRAGYSNQPQHF. The CDR3 DNA reads TGTGCCAGCAGCTTAGGACGCGCAGGGTATAGCAATCAGCCCCAGCATTTT. Supplemented by reference TRBV7-2 and TRBJ1-5, the full variable domain reads GAGVSQSPSNKVTEKGKDVELRCDPISGHTALYWYRQSLGQGLEFLIYFQGNSAPDKSGLPSDRFSAERTGGSVSTLTIQRTQQEDSAVYLCASSLGRAGYSNQPQHFGDGTRLSIL.

The chain links TRBV11-2 to TRBJ2-7; no clear D. V was trimmed by 1 base and J by 3 bases, leaving 4 bases between them. The CDR3 spans 12 residues. The V gene's germline CDR1 is SGHAT and CDR2 FQNNGV. The CDR3 loop reads CASSLVDYEQYF. The CDR3 DNA is TGTGCCAGCAGCTTAGTAGACTACGAGCAGTACTTC.